This TCR beta chain was observed in a study of T cells in Graves' hyperthyroidism and ophthalmopathy. Study information: Sampling of peripheral blood happened at initial diagnosis, prior to any treatment.

Patients aged 18 to 65 with hyperthyroidism were newly diagnosed, with duration under 2 months. TCR beta CDR3 sequences were amplified from RNA transcripts. With the HTBI primer set, the TCR CDR3 went through a first round of RT-PCR. MiXCR, run by TCRdb on the multiplex PCR reads, gives a single entry per CDR3 protein. Here the sample spans nearly 750,000 distinct CDR3 sequences, 30% to 40% being singletons. This clonotype was counted between two and nine times. Germline V CDR1 and CDR2: SGHVS, FQNEAQ. V lost 6 bases to trimming and J lost 0 bases, with 15 bases between them. The CDR3 totals 17 residues.

Sequencing input: blood. The chain has TRBV7-8 and TRBJ1-6; maybe TRBD1 (5 bases). The TCR originated in a woman in her thirties or forties with Graves' hyperthyroidism. The CDR3 here is CASSSDPQGSYNSPLHF. CDR3 nucleotides: TGTGCCAGCAGTTCTGATCCTCAGGGCTCCTATAATTCACCCCTCCACTTT.